This TCR beta chain was sequenced in a study of blood T cell repertoires in COVID-19. Background on the study: The United States, Italy and Spain were the sources of the acute and convalescent COVID-19 samples.

The participants were between about 18 and 95 years old and came from roughly 24 US areas. The CDR3 is 15 residues long. Trimming removed 4 bases from V and 3 bases from J; junction bases left unmatched: 7. In germline, CDR1 is SGDLS, CDR2 YYNGEE. Data came from immunoSEQ multiplex PCR; TCRdb stores just in-frame clones and leaves some out. This repertoire shows about 320,000 clones, 85% to 90% found once; its top ten account for 10%. The sequence derives from a woman aged 18-29 years who had recovered from COVID-19. Sequencing input: PBMCs or T cells enriched from blood (not recorded which). This chain connects TRBV9 to TRBJ1-3; 7 bases match TRBD1. In nucleotides, the CDR3 is TGTGCCAGCAGCCCGGGGGACAGTATTGGAAACACCATATATTTT. This translates into CASSPGDSIGNTIYF.